This T cell receptor (beta chain) was identified in a study of Ad26.COV2.S vaccination and SARS-CoV-2 variants. Study as a whole: In the COV1001 trial, the donor was in the Ad26.COV2.S arm.

CDR1 is KGHSH and CDR2 is LQKENI in the germline V gene. The CDR3 consists of 11 residues. V lost 3 bases and J 5 bases, leaving 5 bases between the germline ends. Study-level findings and limits: Vaccinees showed greater spike-specific TCR breadth than placebo recipients. After vaccination, reports described spike-specific CD8+ and CD4+ T cell responses as showing substantial breadth.

On this clone itself: Its antigen is undetermined.

Treatment defined: 19 received Ad26.COV2.S at low or high dose, single or two shots; about 5 received placebo; per-sample allocation not given. Repertoires come from day 63 after the first vaccine or placebo injection. Based in Boston, the donor was an adult of 18-55 years. Profiled with immunoSEQ multiplex PCR; TCRdb holds only in-frame clones, not every one. The table shows more than 300,000 clones, with around four fifths occurring only once. The specimen comprised peripheral blood, sampled in a trial of Ad26.COV2.S vaccine versus placebo. This clonotype was obtained from a person between 18 and 65 years old who received the Ad26.COV2.S COVID-19 vaccine or a placebo. This chain connects TRBV18 to TRBJ2-7; D is unresolved. CDR3: CASSPADEQYF. The CDR3 coding sequence is TGTGCCAGCTCACCGGCGGACGAGCAGTACTTC.